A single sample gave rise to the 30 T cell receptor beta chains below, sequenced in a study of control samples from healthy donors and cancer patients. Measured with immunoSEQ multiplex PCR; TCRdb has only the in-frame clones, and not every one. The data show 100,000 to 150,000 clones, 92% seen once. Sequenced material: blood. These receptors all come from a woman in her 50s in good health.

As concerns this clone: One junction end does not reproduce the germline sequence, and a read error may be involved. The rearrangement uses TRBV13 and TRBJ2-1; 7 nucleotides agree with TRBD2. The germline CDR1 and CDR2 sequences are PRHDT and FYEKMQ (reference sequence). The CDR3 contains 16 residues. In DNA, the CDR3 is TGTGCCAGCAGCGGCCCGGGGAGGGGCCCCCTCAATCAGCAGTTCTTC. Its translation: CASSGPGRGPLNQQFF.

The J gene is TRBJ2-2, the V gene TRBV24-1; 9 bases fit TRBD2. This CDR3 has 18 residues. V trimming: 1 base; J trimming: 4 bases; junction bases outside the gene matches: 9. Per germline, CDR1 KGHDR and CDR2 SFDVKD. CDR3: CATSDFGGRASGTGELFF. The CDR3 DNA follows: TGTGCCACCAGTGATTTCGGCGGGAGGGCCTCGGGCACCGGGGAGCTGTTTTTT.

CDR3 in DNA: TGCGCCAGCAGCTTGGGCGGGGACCCCTCCTACAATGAGCAGTTCTTC. It encodes CASSLGGDPSYNEQFF. The V gene is TRBV5-1, the J gene TRBJ2-1; possible D gene TRBD2, 6 bases. The ends were cut back, 0 bases at V and 0 bases at J, with 10 bases in the middle. The CDR3 is 16 residues long. Per the germline V gene, CDR1 is SGHRS and CDR2 is YFSETQ.

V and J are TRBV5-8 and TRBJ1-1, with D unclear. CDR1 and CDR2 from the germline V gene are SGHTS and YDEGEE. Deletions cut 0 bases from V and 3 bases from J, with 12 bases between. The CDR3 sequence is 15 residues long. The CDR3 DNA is TGTGCCAGCAGCTTGGGGCGGGCGGTTGACACTGAAGCTTTCTTT. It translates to CASSLGRAVDTEAFF.

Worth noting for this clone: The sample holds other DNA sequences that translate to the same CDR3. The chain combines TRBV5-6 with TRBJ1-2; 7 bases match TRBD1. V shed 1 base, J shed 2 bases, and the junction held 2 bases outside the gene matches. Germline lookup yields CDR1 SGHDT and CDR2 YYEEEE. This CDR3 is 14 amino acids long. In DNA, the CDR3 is TGTGCCAGCAGCTTGACAGGGGCCAACTATGGCTACACCTTC. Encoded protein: CASSLTGANYGYTF.

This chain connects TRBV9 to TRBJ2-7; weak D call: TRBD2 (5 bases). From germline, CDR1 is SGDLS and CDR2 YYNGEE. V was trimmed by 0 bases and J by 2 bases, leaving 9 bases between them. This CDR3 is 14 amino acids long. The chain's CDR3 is CASSVESGPYEQYF. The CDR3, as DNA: TGTGCCAGCAGCGTAGAAAGCGGCCCCTACGAGCAGTACTTC.

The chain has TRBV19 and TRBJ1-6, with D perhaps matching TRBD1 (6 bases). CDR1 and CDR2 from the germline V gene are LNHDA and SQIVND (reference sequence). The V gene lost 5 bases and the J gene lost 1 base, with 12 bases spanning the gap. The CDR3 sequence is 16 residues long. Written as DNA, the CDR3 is TGTGCCAGTAGTGTCGGGGGGCAGTCCTATAATTCACCCCTCCACTTT. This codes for CASSVGGQSYNSPLHF.

The CDR3 region is CASSGRAGGSNQPQHF. The CDR3 DNA reads as TGTGCCAGCAGTGGTAGGGCGGGGGGTAGCAATCAGCCCCAGCATTTT. The chain employs TRBV2 and TRBJ1-5; a weak D match, TRBD1 (5 bases). Per germline, CDR1 SNHLY and CDR2 FYNNEI. The CDR3 runs 16 residues. The germline V and J ends were trimmed by 4 bases and 0 bases, with 13 bases remaining between them.

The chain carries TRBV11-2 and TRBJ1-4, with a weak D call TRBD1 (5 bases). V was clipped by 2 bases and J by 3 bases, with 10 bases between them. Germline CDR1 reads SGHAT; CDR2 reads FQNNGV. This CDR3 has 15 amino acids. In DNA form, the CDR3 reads TGTGCCAGCAGCTTAATGGGGGACGCTAATGAAAAACTGTTTTTT. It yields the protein CASSLMGDANEKLFF.

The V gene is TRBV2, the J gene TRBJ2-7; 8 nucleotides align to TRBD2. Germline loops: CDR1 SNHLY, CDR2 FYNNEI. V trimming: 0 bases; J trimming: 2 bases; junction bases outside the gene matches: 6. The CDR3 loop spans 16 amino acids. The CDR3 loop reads CASSEALRGGTYEQYF. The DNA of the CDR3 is TGTGCCAGCAGTGAAGCGCTTCGGGGGGGGACCTACGAGCAGTACTTC. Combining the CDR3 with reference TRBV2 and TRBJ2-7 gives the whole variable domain EPEVTQTPSHQVTQMGQEVILRCVPISNHLYFYWYRQILGQKVEFLVSFYNNEISEKSEIFDDQFSVERPDGSNFTLKIRSTKLEDSAMYFCASSEALRGGTYEQYFGPGTRLTVT.

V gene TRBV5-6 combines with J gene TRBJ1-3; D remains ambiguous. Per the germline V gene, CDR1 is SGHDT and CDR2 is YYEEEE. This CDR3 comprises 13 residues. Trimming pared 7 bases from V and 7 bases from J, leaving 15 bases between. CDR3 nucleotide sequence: TGTGCCAGCGCCCCGTGGGCGAAGAACACCATATATTTT. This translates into CASAPWAKNTIYF.

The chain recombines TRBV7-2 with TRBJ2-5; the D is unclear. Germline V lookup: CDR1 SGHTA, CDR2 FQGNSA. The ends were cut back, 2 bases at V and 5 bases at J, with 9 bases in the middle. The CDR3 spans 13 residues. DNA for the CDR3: TGTGCCAGCAGCTTAAGCTTTATGGAGACCCAGTACTTC. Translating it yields CASSLSFMETQYF.

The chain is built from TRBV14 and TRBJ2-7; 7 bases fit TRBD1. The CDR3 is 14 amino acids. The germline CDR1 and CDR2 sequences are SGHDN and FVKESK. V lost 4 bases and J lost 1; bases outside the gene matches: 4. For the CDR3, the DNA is TGTGCCAGCAGCCGCGACAGGGATTCCTACGAGCAGTACTTC. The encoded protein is CASSRDRDSYEQYF.

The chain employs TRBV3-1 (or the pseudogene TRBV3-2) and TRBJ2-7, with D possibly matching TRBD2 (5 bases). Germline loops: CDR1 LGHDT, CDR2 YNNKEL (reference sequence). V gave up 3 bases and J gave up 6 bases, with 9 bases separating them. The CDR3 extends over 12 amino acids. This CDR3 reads CASSHLASEQYF. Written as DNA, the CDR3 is TGTGCCAGCAGCCATCTAGCCTCCGAGCAGTACTTC.

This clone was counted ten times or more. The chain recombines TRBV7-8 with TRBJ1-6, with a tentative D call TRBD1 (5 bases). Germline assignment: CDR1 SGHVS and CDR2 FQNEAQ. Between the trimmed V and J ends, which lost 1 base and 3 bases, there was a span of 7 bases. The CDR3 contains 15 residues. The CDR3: CASSLGQIYNSPLHF. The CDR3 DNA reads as TGTGCCAGCAGCTTAGGACAGATCTATAATTCACCCCTCCACTTT.

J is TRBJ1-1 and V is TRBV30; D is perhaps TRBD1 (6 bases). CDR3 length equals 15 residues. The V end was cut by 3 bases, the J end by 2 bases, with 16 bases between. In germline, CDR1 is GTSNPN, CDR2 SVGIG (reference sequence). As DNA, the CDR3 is TGTGCCTGGAGGCAATCGGGACAATCTAACACTGAAGCTTTCTTT. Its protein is CAWRQSGQSNTEAFF.

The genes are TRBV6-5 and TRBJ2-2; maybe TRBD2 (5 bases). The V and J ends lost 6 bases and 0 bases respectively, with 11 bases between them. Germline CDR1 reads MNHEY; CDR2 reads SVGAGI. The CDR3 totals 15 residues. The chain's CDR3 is CASSGLAANTGELFF. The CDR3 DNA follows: TGTGCCAGCAGCGGGCTAGCCGCGAACACCGGGGAGCTGTTTTTT.

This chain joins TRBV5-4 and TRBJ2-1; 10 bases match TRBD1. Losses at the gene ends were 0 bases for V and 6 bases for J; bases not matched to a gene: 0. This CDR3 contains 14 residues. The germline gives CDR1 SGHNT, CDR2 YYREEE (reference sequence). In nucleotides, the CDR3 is TGTGCCAGCAGCTTGGGGACAGGGGGCAATGAGCAGTTCTTC. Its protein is CASSLGTGGNEQFF.

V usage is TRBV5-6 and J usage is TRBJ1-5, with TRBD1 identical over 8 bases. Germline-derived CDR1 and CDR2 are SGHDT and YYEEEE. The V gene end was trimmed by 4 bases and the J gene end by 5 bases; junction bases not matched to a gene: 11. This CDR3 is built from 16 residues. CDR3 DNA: TGTGCCAGCAGCCCCGGACAGGGAAGAGGTGATCAGCCCCAGCATTTT. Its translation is CASSPGQGRGDQPQHF.

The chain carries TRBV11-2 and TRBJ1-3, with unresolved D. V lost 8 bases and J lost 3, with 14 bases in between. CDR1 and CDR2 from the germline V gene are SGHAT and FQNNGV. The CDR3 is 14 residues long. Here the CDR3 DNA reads TGTGCCAGCGGAAAATGGGAGAATGGAAACACCATATATTTT. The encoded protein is CASGKWENGNTIYF.

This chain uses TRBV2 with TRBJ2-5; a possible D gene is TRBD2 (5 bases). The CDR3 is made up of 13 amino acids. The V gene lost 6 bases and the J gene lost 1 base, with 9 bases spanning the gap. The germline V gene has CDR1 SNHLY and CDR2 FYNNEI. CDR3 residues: CASSADFQETQYF. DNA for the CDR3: TGTGCCAGCAGCGCGGACTTCCAAGAGACCCAGTACTTC.

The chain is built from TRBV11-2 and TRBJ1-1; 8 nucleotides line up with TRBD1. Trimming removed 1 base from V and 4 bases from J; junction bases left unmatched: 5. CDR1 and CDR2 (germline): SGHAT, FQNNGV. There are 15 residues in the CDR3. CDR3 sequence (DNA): TGTGCCAGCAGCTTAGGAACGCAGGGGGCCACTGAAGCTTTCTTT. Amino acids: CASSLGTQGATEAFF.

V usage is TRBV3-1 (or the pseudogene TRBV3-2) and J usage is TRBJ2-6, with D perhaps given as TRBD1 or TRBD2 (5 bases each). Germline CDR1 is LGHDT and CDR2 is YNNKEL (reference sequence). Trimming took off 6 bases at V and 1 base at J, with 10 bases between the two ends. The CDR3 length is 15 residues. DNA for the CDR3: TGTGCCAGCAGTCCCAGGGAGTCTGGGGCCAACGTCCTGACTTTC. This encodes CASSPRESGANVLTF.

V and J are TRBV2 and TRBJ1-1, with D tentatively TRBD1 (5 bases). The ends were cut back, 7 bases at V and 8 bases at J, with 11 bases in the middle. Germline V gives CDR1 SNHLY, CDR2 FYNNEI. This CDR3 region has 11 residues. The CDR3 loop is CASNIQVEAFF. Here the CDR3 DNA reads TGTGCCAGCAACATACAGGTGGAAGCTTTCTTT.

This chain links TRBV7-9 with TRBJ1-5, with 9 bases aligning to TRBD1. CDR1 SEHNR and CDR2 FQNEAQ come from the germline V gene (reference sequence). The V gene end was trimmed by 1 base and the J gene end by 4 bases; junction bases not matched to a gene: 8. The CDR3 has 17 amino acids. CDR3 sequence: CASSLDLTGGLNQPQHF. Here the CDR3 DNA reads TGTGCCAGCAGCTTAGACTTAACAGGGGGCTTGAATCAGCCCCAGCATTTT.

This chain's CDR3 is CASTRNSGFQETQYF. The CDR3 coding sequence is TGTGCCAGCACCCGTAATAGCGGATTCCAAGAGACCCAGTACTTC. The rearrangement joins TRBV28 to TRBJ2-5, with D tentatively TRBD2 (6 bases). This CDR3 comprises 15 residues. Deletions cut 7 bases from V and 1 base from J, with 16 bases between. Germline V lookup: CDR1 MDHEN, CDR2 SYDVKM.

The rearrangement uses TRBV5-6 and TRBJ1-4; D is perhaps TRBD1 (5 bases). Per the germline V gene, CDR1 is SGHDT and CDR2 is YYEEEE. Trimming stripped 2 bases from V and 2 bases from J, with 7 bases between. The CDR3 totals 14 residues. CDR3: CASSLAGTNEKLFF. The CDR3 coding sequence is TGTGCCAGCAGCTTAGCAGGGACTAATGAAAAACTGTTTTTT. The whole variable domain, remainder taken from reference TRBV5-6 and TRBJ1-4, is DAGVTQSPTHLIKTRGQQVTLRCSPKSGHDTVSWYQQALGQGPQFIFQYYEEEERQRGNFPDRFSGHQFPNYSSELNVNALLLGDSALYLCASSLAGTNEKLFFGSGTQLSVL.

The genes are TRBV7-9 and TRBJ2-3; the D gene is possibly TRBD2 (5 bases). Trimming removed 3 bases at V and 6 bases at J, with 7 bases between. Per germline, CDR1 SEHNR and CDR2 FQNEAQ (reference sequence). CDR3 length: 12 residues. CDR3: CASSFSSDTQYF. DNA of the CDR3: TGTGCCAGCAGCTTTTCTAGCGATACGCAGTATTTT. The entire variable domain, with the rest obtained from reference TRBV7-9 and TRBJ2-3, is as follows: DTGVSQNPRHKITKRGQNVTFRCDPISEHNRLYWYRQTLGQGPEFLTYFQNEAQLEKSRLLSDRFSAERPKGSFSTLEIQRTEQGDSAMYLCASSFSSDTQYFGPGTRLTVL.

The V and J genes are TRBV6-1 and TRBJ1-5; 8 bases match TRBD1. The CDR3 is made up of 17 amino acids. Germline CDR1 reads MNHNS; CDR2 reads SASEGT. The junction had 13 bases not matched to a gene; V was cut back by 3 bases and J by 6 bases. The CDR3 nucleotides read TGTGCCAGCAGTGAGTCCGGGACAGGACTTAATACTCAGCCCCAGCATTTT. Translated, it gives CASSESGTGLNTQPQHF.

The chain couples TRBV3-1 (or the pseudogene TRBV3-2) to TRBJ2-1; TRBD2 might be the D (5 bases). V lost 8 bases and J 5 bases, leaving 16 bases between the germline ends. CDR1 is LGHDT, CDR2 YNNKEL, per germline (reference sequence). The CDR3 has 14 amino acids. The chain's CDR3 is CASSSRVTNNEQFF. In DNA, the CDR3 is TGTGCCAGCTCTTCGAGGGTGACAAACAATGAGCAGTTCTTC.